The next 21 T cell receptor beta chains were all read from a single sample in a study of blood T cells in healthy people across ages. Sample-barcoded 5' priming and a J-beta primer mix drove a second PCR of about 7 to 11 cycles. TCRdb re-derived calls from the 5' RACE reads in MiXCR, one entry per CDR3 protein. The table includes just over 800,000 distinct CDR3 sequences, approximately 65% detected once. Sequences were obtained from blood. These receptors all stem from a man younger than 40 in good health.

This chain joins TRBV6-1 and TRBJ2-3; possibly TRBD1 or TRBD2 for D (6 bases each). V lost 5 bases to trimming and J lost 0 bases, with 15 bases between them. CDR1 is MNHNS, CDR2 SASEGT, per germline. The CDR3 is 16 residues long. CDR3 sequence reads: CASSRGLAISTDTQYF. The CDR3 DNA sequence: TGTGCCAGCAGTCGGGGGCTAGCGATTAGCACAGATACGCAGTATTTT.

The sample holds one count of this clonotype. The CDR3 nucleotides are TGTGCCAGCAGCCCCCGGGGAGGGGGGGCGAACAATGAGCAGTTCTTC. This encodes CASSPRGGGANNEQFF. V is TRBV3-1 and J is TRBJ2-1; TRBD2 might be the D (7 bases). The V gene's germline CDR1 is LGHDT and CDR2 YNNKEL (reference sequence). The germline V and J ends were trimmed by 4 bases and 5 bases, with 18 bases remaining between them. This CDR3 has 16 amino acids.

This clonotype was counted a few times. The chain joins TRBV7-8 to TRBJ1-2; possibly TRBD1 for D (6 bases). V was clipped by 6 bases and J by 8 bases, with 19 bases between them. CDR1 is SGHVS, CDR2 FQNEAQ, per germline. The CDR3 spans 14 residues. The CDR3 DNA follows: TGTGCCAGCAGTCAGCCTGGACAGCCCGGAGGCTACACCTTC. Amino acids: CASSQPGQPGGYTF.

The chain is built from TRBV6-6 and TRBJ1-6; weak D call: TRBD1 (5 bases). This CDR3 contains 17 residues. The germline V gene has CDR1 MNHNY and CDR2 SVGAGI (reference sequence). The V end lost 0 bases, the J end lost 2 bases, and 11 bases lay between the germline ends. The CDR3, as DNA: TGTGCCAGCAGTTACTCTCCCCCGGACACCTATAATTCACCCCTCCACTTT. Its translation: CASSYSPPDTYNSPLHF.

This clonotype turned up a few times. The junction and the germline gene differ at one end; a read error may be behind it. CDR3 bases: TGTGCCAGCAGCCTTGGGGGAGATTACAATGAGCAGTTCTTC. Protein sequence: CASSLGGDYNEQFF. The chain couples TRBV5-1 to TRBJ2-1; either TRBD1 or TRBD2 may supply D (5 bases each). CDR3 length: 14 amino acids. Germline V gene lookup returns CDR1 SGHRS and CDR2 YFSETQ.

Points on this clonotype: This could be a read error, since a much larger clone is one nucleotide away. The genes are TRBV11-1 and TRBJ1-1, with a tentative D call TRBD1 (5 bases). This CDR3 spans 13 amino acids. Germline lookup yields CDR1 SGHAT and CDR2 FQDESV (reference sequence). The V gene lost 1 base and the J gene lost 6 bases, with 9 bases spanning the gap. In DNA form, the CDR3 reads TGTGCCAGCAGCTTAGTTGGGGCCGCTGAAGCTTTCTTT. Residues: CASSLVGAAEAFF.

This clonotype was observed at least ten times. The chain has TRBV28 and TRBJ2-3; the D gene could be TRBD1 or TRBD2 (5 bases each). The V gene lost 9 bases and the J gene lost 0 bases, with 16 bases spanning the gap. CDR1 is MDHEN and CDR2 is SYDVKM in the germline V gene. The CDR3 loop spans 15 amino acids. In DNA, the CDR3 is TGTGCCAGTTATCCTTGGGACGGCAGCACAGATACGCAGTATTTT. Translating gives CASYPWDGSTDTQYF.

CDR3 DNA sequence: TGCAGTGCTAGAGATCCGGACAGGGATGGCTACACCTTC. This translates into CSARDPDRDGYTF. The chain couples TRBV20-1 to TRBJ1-2, with TRBD1 matching 8 bases. The CDR3 totals 13 residues. CDR1 DFQATT and CDR2 SNEGSKA come from the germline V gene (reference sequence). Trimming took 0 bases from V and 6 from J; bases not matched to a gene: 3.

This clonotype was seen only a few times. The genes are TRBV7-2 and TRBJ2-5; D remains ambiguous. CDR3 length equals 13 residues. Trimming cost V 5 bases and J 5 bases, with 12 bases left between them. Germline CDR1 and CDR2: SGHTA and FQGNSA. The DNA of the CDR3 is TGTGCCAGCAGCAGACCCCCGAGGGAGACCCAGTACTTC. It translates to CASSRPPRETQYF.

The V and J genes are TRBV29-1 and TRBJ1-4; TRBD1 aligns across 7 bases. The CDR3 is 15 residues long. Germline CDR1 and CDR2: SQVTM and ANQGSEA. The J segment lost 8 bases and the V segment lost 4 bases, leaving 13 bases of the junction unmatched. CDR3 region: CSVATGKQAREKLFF. The CDR3 region has the DNA TGCAGCGTTGCGACAGGGAAACAGGCTCGAGAAAAACTGTTTTTT.

In its sample, this clonotype was seen many times. The J gene is TRBJ2-3, the V gene TRBV2; TRBD1 might be the D (6 bases). Trimming left V 10 bases short and J 3 bases short, with 14 bases between. Germline CDR1 SNHLY, CDR2 FYNNEI. The CDR3 consists of 13 residues. The CDR3 region has the DNA TGTGCCACCCAGGGGAGCCTGACAGATACGCAGTATTTT. Translated, it gives CATQGSLTDTQYF.

V and J are TRBV3-1 and TRBJ2-7; 8 bases agree with TRBD2. Germline loops: CDR1 LGHDT, CDR2 YNNKEL (reference sequence). Losses at the gene ends were 4 bases for V and 4 bases for J; bases not matched to a gene: 9. The CDR3 spans 15 residues. The CDR3 sequence is CASSRGSGEFYEQYF. The CDR3 bases are TGTGCCAGCAGCCGGGGTAGCGGGGAATTTTACGAGCAGTACTTC.

The sample holds one count of this clonotype. The J gene is TRBJ2-7, the V gene TRBV29-1, with TRBD1 matching 9 bases. The J call may be faulty, since TRBJ2-5 better matches the DNA end. The CDR3 consists of 13 residues. Germline CDR1 is SQVTM and CDR2 is ANQGSEA. The CDR3 reads CSDSQGAGETQYF. Here the CDR3 DNA reads TGCAGCGACTCACAGGGGGCTGGGGAGACCCAGTACTTC.

This clonotype occurred a few times. This chain connects TRBV7-9 to TRBJ1-2; 7 bases align to TRBD1. V dropped 4 bases and J dropped 4; count of bases not matched to a gene: 9. Germline V gene data show CDR1 as SEHNR and CDR2 as FQNEAQ (reference sequence). This CDR3 has 15 amino acids. The CDR3 DNA is TGTGCCAGCAGCTCTGGACAGGAGCTAGTCTATGGCTACACCTTC. This sequence encodes CASSSGQELVYGYTF. Drawing the rest from reference TRBV7-9 and TRBJ1-2, the complete variable domain is DTGVSQNPRHKITKRGQNVTFRCDPISEHNRLYWYRQTLGQGPEFLTYFQNEAQLEKSRLLSDRFSAERPKGSFSTLEIQRTEQGDSAMYLCASSSGQELVYGYTFGSGTRLTVV.

The rearrangement uses TRBV6-5 and TRBJ2-7, with 10 positions matching TRBD2. The CDR3 contains 17 residues. The V segment lost 0 bases and the J segment 5 bases; nucleotides outside the gene matches: 10. Germline V lookup: CDR1 MNHEY, CDR2 SVGAGI. CDR3 coding DNA: TGTGCCAGCAGTTACTCGATCTTTACTAGCGGGGCCCACGAGCAGTACTTC. Encoded protein: CASSYSIFTSGAHEQYF.

This clonotype appeared a single time. V gene TRBV9 combines with J gene TRBJ2-5; TRBD2 agrees at 7 bases. Per germline, CDR1 SGDLS and CDR2 YYNGEE. The junction had 13 bases not matched to a gene; V was cut back by 0 bases and J by 11 bases. There are 15 residues in the CDR3. The DNA for the CDR3 is TGTGCCAGCAGCGTAGGTGCGGGGGTTGGGAATGAGCAGTACTTC. The encoded protein is CASSVGAGVGNEQYF. Full variable domain (outside the CDR3, taken from reference TRBV9 and TRBJ2-5): DSGVTQTPKHLITATGQRVTLRCSPRSGDLSVYWYQQSLDQGLQFLIQYYNGEERAKGNILERFSAQQFPDLHSELNLSSLELGDSALYFCASSVGAGVGNEQYFGPGTRLLVL.

This chain uses TRBV7-9 with TRBJ1-1, with TRBD1 matching over 10 bases. V dropped 5 bases and J dropped 6; count of bases not matched to a gene: 3. The CDR3 is 13 amino acids. The germline V gene has CDR1 SEHNR and CDR2 FQNEAQ (reference sequence). CDR3 bases: TGTGCCAGCAGCCCCGGGACAGGGGCTGAAGCTTTCTTT. The encoded protein is CASSPGTGAEAFF.

The chain recombines TRBV7-9 with TRBJ2-4, with D hard to call. The end of the DNA aligns better with TRBJ2-7, so the J call may be wrong. The CDR3 runs 13 residues. Germline V gives CDR1 SEHNR, CDR2 FQNEAQ (reference sequence). Here the CDR3 DNA reads TGTGCCAGCAGCCCAAGGGTAGCTTACGAGCAGTACTTC. Translation: CASSPRVAYEQYF.

The CDR3 loop reads CASSPYRQGSYEQYF. In DNA form, the CDR3 reads TGTGCCAGCAGCCCCTACCGACAGGGGTCCTACGAGCAGTACTTC. The chain has TRBV11-1 and TRBJ2-7; 8 bases are shared with TRBD1. V trimming: 5 bases; J trimming: 1 base; junction bases outside the gene matches: 7. Per germline, CDR1 SGHAT and CDR2 FQDESV (reference sequence). The CDR3 has 15 residues.

This chain uses TRBV6-5 with TRBJ2-7; the D is unclear. The CDR3 consists of 14 residues. Germline CDR1 MNHEY, CDR2 SVGAGI. V gave up 0 bases and J gave up 3 bases, with 9 bases separating them. For the CDR3, the DNA is TGTGCCAGCAGTTACTCGGCAGACCGCTACGAGCAGTACTTC. Amino acid sequence: CASSYSADRYEQYF.

The chain combines TRBV4-3 with TRBJ2-7; D is possibly TRBD1 (5 bases). Per the germline V gene, CDR1 is LGHNA and CDR2 is YSLEER. The CDR3 has 14 amino acids. Trimming shortened V by 0 bases and J by 6 bases, and 12 bases separated the two germline ends. The DNA for the CDR3 is TGCGCCAGCAGCCAAGATGGATGGGGCAGCGAGCAGTACTTC. This sequence encodes CASSQDGWGSEQYF.